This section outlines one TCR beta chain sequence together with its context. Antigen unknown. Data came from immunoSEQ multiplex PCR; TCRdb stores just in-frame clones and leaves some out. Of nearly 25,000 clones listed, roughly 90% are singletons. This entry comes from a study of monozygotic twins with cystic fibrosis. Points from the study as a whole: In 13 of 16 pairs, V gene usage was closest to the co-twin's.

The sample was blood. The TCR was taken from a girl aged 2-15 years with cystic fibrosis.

CDR3 nucleotide sequence: TGTGCCAGCTGTACAATGGTCTTGGAGACCCAGTACTTC. It specifies CASCTMVLETQYF. The chain joins TRBV2 to TRBJ2-7, with D hard to call. The J call is doubtful: the DNA matches TRBJ2-5 better. Germline loops: CDR1 SNHLY, CDR2 FYNNEI. This CDR3 has 13 residues.